Many counts were recorded for the clone carrying this T cell receptor (beta chain). Its cognate antigen is unknown. TCRdb reanalysed the reads using MiXCR and keeps one entry per CDR3 protein. The top ten clones hold 13% of a sample with about 490,000 distinct CDR3 sequences, less than 30% of them seen once. This sample was taken from a study of T cell repertoires in cytomegalovirus infection. Study at large: Public TCR beta signature analysis indicated the presence of both CMV infection and matching HLA type. Study outcomes and limitations: Summed frequency of public TCR beta families distinguished CMV carriers with the relevant HLA. CMV-specific TCR beta clonotypes restricted by HLA-C dominated the ex vivo response.

The CDR3 is 14 amino acids. The ends were cut back, 3 bases at V and 4 bases at J, with 12 bases in the middle. V and J are TRBV12-3 or TRBV12-4 and TRBJ1-1; a possible D gene is TRBD1 (5 bases). The TCR originated in a human donor in good health (CMV status not recorded). Some clones in this sample may be carry-over from other donors' samples. Sequenced input: PBMCs. The CDR3 DNA reads as TGTGCCAGCAGTTTTTCGGGGGGTAGCACTGAAGCTTTCTTT. It is translated as CASSFSGGSTEAFF.